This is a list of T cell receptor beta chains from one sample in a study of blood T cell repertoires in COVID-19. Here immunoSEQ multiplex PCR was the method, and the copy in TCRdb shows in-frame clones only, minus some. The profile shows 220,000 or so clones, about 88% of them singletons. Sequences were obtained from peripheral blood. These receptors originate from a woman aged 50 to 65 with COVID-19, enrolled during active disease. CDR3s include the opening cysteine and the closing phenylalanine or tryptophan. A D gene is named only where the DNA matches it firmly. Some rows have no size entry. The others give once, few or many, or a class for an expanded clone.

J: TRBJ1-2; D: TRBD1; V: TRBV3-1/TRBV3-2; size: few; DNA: TGTGCCAGCAGCCAAGAGACAGGGACGTATGGCTACACCTTC; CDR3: CASSQETGTYGYTF
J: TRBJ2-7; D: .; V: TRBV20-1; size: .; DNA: TGCAGTGCTCCCTGGGGGGACGAGCAGTACTTC; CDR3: CSAPWGDEQYF
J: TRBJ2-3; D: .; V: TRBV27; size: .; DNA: TGTGCCAGCAGTTCCCTCACGGTGGGCCCGACAGATACGCAGTATTTT; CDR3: CASSSLTVGPTDTQYF
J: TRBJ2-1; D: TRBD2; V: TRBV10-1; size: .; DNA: TGCGCCAGCAGTGGAGGGACTAGCGGGGGTATATCCTACAATGAGCAGTTCTTC; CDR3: CASSGGTSGGISYNEQFF
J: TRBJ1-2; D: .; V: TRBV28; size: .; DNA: TGTGCCAGCAGTTTTTTCGGTGGCTACACCTTC; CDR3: CASSFFGGYTF
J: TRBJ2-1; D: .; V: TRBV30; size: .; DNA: TGTGCCTGGAGTGGACTCTCAGAGCAGTTCTTC; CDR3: CAWSGLSEQFF
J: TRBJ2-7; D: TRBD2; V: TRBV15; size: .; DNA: TGTGCCACCAGCAGACCGACTAGCGAAATTCCCGCAGAGCAGTACTTC; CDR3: CATSRPTSEIPAEQYF
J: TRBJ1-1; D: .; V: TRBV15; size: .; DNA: TGTGCCACCAGCAGCTCAGAGGGATCTGAGGCTTTCTTT; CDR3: CATSSSEGSEAFF
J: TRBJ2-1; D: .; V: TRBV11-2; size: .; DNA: TGTGCCAGCAGCTTTAGCGTTAGGGATGAGCAGTTCTTC; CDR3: CASSFSVRDEQFF
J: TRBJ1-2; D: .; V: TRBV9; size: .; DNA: TGTGCCAGCAGCCCTCATGGGGAGGAAGATGGCTACACCTTC; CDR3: CASSPHGEEDGYTF
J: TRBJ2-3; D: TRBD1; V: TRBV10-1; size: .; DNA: TGCGCCAGCAGCGACAGGGTAACAGATACGCAGTATTTT; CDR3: CASSDRVTDTQYF
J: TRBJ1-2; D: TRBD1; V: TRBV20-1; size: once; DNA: TGCAGTGCTAGTCGCCCCGGCCAGGGGGGTTATGGCTACACCTTC; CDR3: CSASRPGQGGYGYTF
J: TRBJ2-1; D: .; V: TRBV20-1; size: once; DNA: TGCAGTGCTAGCGGGTTAAATGAGCAGTTCTTC; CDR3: CSASGLNEQFF
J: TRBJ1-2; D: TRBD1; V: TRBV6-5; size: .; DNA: TGTGCCAGCACAGGGGGCGGCTATGGCTACACCTTC; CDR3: CASTGGGYGYTF
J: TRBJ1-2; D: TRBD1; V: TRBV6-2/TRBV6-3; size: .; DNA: TGTGCCAGCAGTTACGAGAGTACAGGGGGTAACTATGGCTACACCTTC; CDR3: CASSYESTGGNYGYTF
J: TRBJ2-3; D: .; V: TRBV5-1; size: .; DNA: TGCGCCAGCAGCCTACAGGGACGGAGCACAGATACGCAGTATTTT; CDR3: CASSLQGRSTDTQYF
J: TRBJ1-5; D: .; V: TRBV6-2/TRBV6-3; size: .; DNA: TGTGCCAGCAGTTACCACGCAGGGGTCAATCAGCCCCAGCATTTT; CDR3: CASSYHAGVNQPQHF
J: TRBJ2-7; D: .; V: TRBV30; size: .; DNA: TGTGCCTGGAGTATCGGGCGGGCCCACGAGCAGTACTTC; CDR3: CAWSIGRAHEQYF
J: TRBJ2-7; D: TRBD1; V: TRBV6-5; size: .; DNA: TGTGCCAGCAGCGCTACAGGGGGCTGGCAGTACTTC; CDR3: CASSATGGWQYF
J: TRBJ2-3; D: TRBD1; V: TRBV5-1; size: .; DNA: TGCGCCAGCGCCGGAAGACAGGGAACAGATACGCAGTATTTT; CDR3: CASAGRQGTDTQYF
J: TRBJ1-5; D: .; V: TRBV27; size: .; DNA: TGTGCCAGCAGTTTCTTTGACAGGACGCATGGCAATCAGCCCCAGCATTTT; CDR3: CASSFFDRTHGNQPQHF
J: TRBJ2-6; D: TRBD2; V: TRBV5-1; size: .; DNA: TGCGCCAGCAGCTTGGGGGCGGGAGGCTCTGGGGCCAACGTCCTGACTTTC; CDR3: CASSLGAGGSGANVLTF
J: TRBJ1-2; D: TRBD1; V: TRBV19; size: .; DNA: TGTGCCAGTAGCTTCCAAGGGACAGGGGTCAACGGCTACACCTTC; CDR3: CASSFQGTGVNGYTF
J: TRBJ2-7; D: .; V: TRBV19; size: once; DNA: TGTGCCAGTAGTACCACAACAGGGTCCTACGAGCAGTACTTC; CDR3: CASSTTTGSYEQYF
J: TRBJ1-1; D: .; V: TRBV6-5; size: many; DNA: TGTGCCAGCAGTTACTCGATTGGGGGGATTGAAGCTTTCTTT; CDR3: CASSYSIGGIEAFF
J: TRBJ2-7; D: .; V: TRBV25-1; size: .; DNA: TGTGCCAGCAACTCAGGGGGGCCAACCTACGAGCAGTACTTC; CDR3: CASNSGGPTYEQYF
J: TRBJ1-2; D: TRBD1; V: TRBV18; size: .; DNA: TGTGCCAGCTCTCCGGGACAGGGAAACTATGGCTACACCTTC; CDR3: CASSPGQGNYGYTF
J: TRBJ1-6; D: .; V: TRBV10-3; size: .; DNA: TGTGCCATCAGTGACCGGGGGGCCTCCTATAATTCACCCCTCCACTTT; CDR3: CAISDRGASYNSPLHF
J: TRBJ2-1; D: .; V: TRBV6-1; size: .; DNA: TGTGCCAGCAGTGAAGCCCAGGGGTCACACAATGAGCAGTTCTTC; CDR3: CASSEAQGSHNEQFF
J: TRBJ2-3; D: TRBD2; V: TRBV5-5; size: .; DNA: TGTGCCAGCAGCTTGGTGTGGAGCGGGGGGGCCATCACAGATACGCAGTATTTT; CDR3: CASSLVWSGGAITDTQYF
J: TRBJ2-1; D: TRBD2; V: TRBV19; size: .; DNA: TGTGCCAGTTCGATGGGGGGGGGAAACAATGAGCAGTTCTTC; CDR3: CASSMGGGNNEQFF
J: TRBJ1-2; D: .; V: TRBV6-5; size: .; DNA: TGTGCCAGCAGTTACAACGGGGAAGGGTATGGCTACACCTTC; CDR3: CASSYNGEGYGYTF
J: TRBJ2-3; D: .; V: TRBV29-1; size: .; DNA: TGCAGCGTTGAGGGAGAACTCTATAGCACAGATACGCAGTATTTT; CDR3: CSVEGELYSTDTQYF
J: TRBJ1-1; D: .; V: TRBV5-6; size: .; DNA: TGTGCCAGCAGCTTGGGGACATTCGATCTTATGAACACTGAAGCTTTCTTT; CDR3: CASSLGTFDLMNTEAFF
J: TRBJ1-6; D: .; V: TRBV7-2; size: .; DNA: TGTGCCAGCAGCTTAGAGGGAGGTTGGTCACCCCTCCACTTT; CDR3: CASSLEGGWSPLHF
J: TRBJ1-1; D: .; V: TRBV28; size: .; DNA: TGTGCCAGCAGTTTGGGGGGTGTCACTGAAGCTTTCTTT; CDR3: CASSLGGVTEAFF
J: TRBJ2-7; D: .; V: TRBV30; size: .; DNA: TGTGCAGCTTTAGGGGGGGCAGACGAGCAGTACTTC; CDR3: CAALGGADEQYF